This TCR beta chain was found in a study of neurological immune-mediated disorders. Study results and caveats: No CDR3 amino acid sequences recurred among expanded clones across subjects, suggesting private repertoires in all groups.

Every sequencing run produced over 180 million TCR-beta sequences, and the sequences from any one run covered 15-18 subjects. From the 5' RACE reads, TCRdb called clonotypes with MiXCR, one entry per CDR3 protein. This table has tens of thousands of distinct CDR3 sequences, around 4% appearing once. This clonotype appeared a few times. Its target is unknown. Time point described: longitudinal time-point 3. From 2 million PBMCs stored at -80 C, the unsorted libraries were generated. Germline CDR1 SGHRS, CDR2 YFSETQ. Trimming pared 4 bases from V and 7 bases from J, leaving 11 bases between. This CDR3 is built from 12 residues.

V usage is TRBV5-1 and J usage is TRBJ1-2; D may be TRBD1 (5 bases). The sequence was obtained from a woman in her sixties or seventies with multiple sclerosis. The source material was PBMCs. CDR3 residues: CASSPRDSGYTF. The CDR3 bases are TGCGCCAGCAGCCCCAGGGATTCTGGCTACACCTTC.